This T cell receptor beta chain was profiled in a study of T cell repertoires in cytomegalovirus infection. Looking at the study overall: As its CMV epitopes, the study selected recently identified HLA-C-restricted and well-studied HLA-B-restricted targets. Public TCR beta signatures marked donors with CMV infection and the matching HLA.

TCRdb reanalysed the reads using MiXCR and keeps one entry per CDR3 protein. Counted here are about 740,000 distinct CDR3 sequences, around 30% occurring once; the ten biggest clones make up roughly 18%. Germline V gene sequence: CDR1 MGHDK, CDR2 SYGVNS. The V gene lost 6 bases and the J gene lost 0 bases, with 12 bases spanning the gap. The CDR3 has 15 amino acids. The study's findings and limits: Adding up the frequency of public TCR beta families identified people who carried CMV plus the relevant HLA. The ex vivo response was dominated by HLA-C-restricted CMV-specific TCR beta clonotypes.

This clonotype was found a few times. Its antigen is unidentified. This TCR was sampled from a human donor in good health (CMV status not recorded). Some clones in this sample may be carry-over from other donors' samples. This sample comprised cultured PBMCs, obtained from culture after CMV antigen stimulation. The rearrangement joins TRBV25-1 to TRBJ1-3, with no clear D. The CDR3 is CASSVCWSSGNTIYF. The CDR3 DNA follows: TGTGCCAGCAGCGTGTGTTGGAGCTCTGGAAACACCATATATTTT.